A single sample gave rise to the 2 T cell receptor beta chains below, sequenced in a study of cytomegalovirus exposure and HLA in healthy donors. PCR primers comprised 60 Vbeta and 13 Jbeta primers. The method was immunoSEQ multiplex PCR; TCRdb's version includes in-frame clones alone and lacks a portion of them. The table records 85,000 to 90,000 clones, roughly three quarters of them present only once. The sample consisted of PBMCs. The source is a young man in good health and CMV-seronegative.

This clone was counted once. The V call is TRBV27, the J call TRBJ1-5, with 8 bases identical to TRBD1. The length of the CDR3 is 17 residues. Trimming at V came to 4 bases and at J to 2 bases, leaving 10 bases not matched to a gene. Germline V gene sequence: CDR1 MNHEY, CDR2 SMNVEV (reference sequence). CDR3 region: CASSSRPAGGGNQPQHF. CDR3 DNA: TGTGCCAGCAGTTCAAGACCCGCAGGGGGCGGCAATCAGCCCCAGCATTTT.

The rearrangement joins TRBV18 to TRBJ1-1, with D possibly matching TRBD1 (6 bases). Germline values: CDR1 KGHSH, CDR2 LQKENI. The CDR3 covers 15 residues. V was shortened by 0 bases and J by 0 bases, with 8 bases between the two germline ends. The CDR3 loop reads CASSPPRTVNTEAFF. The CDR3 nucleotides are TGTGCCAGCTCACCACCCCGGACAGTGAACACTGAAGCTTTCTTT.